Below, one T cell receptor (beta chain) is given with its context. The antigen is not known. This may be a read error, as it is one base from a much larger clone. CDR1 MNHNS and CDR2 SASEGT come from the germline V gene. There are 11 residues in the CDR3. For TCR beta, libraries came from iRepertoire HTBI primers and Arm-PCR of CDR3 regions. TCRdb re-derived calls from the multiplex PCR reads in MiXCR, one entry per CDR3 protein. The top ten clones hold over 7.5% of a sample with about 540,000 distinct CDR3 sequences, 13% of them seen once. The data are from a study of regulatory T cells in long-lasting Graves disease. Overall study findings and caveats: Having few samples may have compromised the accuracy.

Sample time point: newly diagnosed GD, antithyroid drugs for less than 3 months. RNA isolated from PBMCs was used to make the TCR library. These same data were also listed under a study on T cells in Graves' hyperthyroidism and ophthalmopathy.

This clonotype was sampled from a man in his thirties or forties with Graves disease. This sequence joins TRBV6-1 and TRBJ2-3, with D perhaps being TRBD1 or TRBD2 (5 bases each). The DNA end is more similar to TRBJ2-5, so the J call may be wrong. The sequences come from peripheral blood mononuclear cells (PBMCs), collected at new diagnosis, from a patient treated with antithyroid drugs. The CDR3: CAGRWGETQYF. In DNA form, the CDR3 reads TGTGCCGGCAGGTGGGGGGAGACCCAGTACTTC.